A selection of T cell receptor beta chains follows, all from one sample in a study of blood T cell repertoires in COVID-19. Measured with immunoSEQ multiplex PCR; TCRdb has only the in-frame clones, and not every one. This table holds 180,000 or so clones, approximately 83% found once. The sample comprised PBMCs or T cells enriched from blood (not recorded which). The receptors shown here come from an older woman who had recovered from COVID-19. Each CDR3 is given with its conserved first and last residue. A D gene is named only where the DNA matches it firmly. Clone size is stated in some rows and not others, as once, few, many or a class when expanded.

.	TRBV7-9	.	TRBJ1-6	CASSLHGEGRLHF	TGTGCCAGCAGCCTCCACGGGGAGGGACGCCTCCACTTT
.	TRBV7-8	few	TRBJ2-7	CASSLAAGTYEQYF	TGTGCCAGCAGCTTAGCAGCGGGCACCTACGAGCAGTACTTC
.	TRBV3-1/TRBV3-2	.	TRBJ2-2	CASSYAGTGELFF	TGTGCCAGCAGCTACGCGGGGACCGGGGAGCTGTTTTTT
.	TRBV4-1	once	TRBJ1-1	CASSSSTANTEAFF	TGCGCCAGCAGCTCCTCAACAGCCAACACTGAAGCTTTCTTT
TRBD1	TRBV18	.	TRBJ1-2	CASSPYTGGYGYTF	TGTGCCAGCTCACCATATACAGGGGGCTATGGCTACACCTTC
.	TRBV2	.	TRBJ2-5	CASSSGLRGRQETQYF	TGTGCCAGCAGCTCTGGTTTGCGGGGTCGTCAAGAGACCCAGTACTTC
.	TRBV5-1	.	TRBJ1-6	CASSVDLSVNSPLHF	TGCGCCAGCAGCGTTGACCTGAGCGTGAATTCACCCCTCCACTTT
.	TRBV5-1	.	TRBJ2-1	CASREPTGNEQFF	TGCGCCAGCAGAGAACCCACCGGGAATGAGCAGTTCTTC
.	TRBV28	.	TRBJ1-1	CASKPGIATEAFF	TGTGCCAGCAAACCAGGGATTGCCACTGAAGCTTTCTTT
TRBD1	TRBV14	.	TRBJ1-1	CASSQDLSRGHPLNTEAFF	TGTGCCAGCAGCCAAGATCTGAGCAGGGGGCACCCCCTGAACACTGAAGCTTTCTTT
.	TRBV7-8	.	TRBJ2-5	CASSPLVTVSQYF	TGTGCCAGCAGCCCGCTAGTCACCGTTTCCCAGTACTTC
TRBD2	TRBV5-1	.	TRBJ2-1	CASSRLAGASSYNEQFF	TGCGCCAGCAGTCGACTAGCGGGTGCTAGCTCCTACAATGAGCAGTTCTTC
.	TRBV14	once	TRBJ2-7	CASSLRTATDYEQYF	TGTGCCAGCAGCCTCCGGACAGCGACTGATTACGAGCAGTACTTC
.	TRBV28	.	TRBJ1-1	CASSFLQINTEAFF	TGTGCCAGCAGTTTCCTACAGATCAACACTGAAGCTTTCTTT
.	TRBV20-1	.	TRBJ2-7	CSAGTTEQYF	TGCAGTGCCGGGACAACCGAGCAGTACTTC
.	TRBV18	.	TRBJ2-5	CASSPTRWETQYF	TGTGCCAGCTCACCGACTAGATGGGAGACCCAGTACTTC
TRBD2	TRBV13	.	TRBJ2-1	CASSPTRTSGSREQFF	TGTGCCAGCAGCCCCACTCGGACTAGCGGGAGTCGTGAGCAGTTCTTC
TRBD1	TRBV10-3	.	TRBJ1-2	CAISGWTGEGGYTF	TGTGCCATCAGTGGATGGACAGGGGAAGGTGGCTACACCTTC
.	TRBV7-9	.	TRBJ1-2	CASSFRQDANYGYTF	TGTGCCAGCAGCTTTCGACAGGATGCCAACTATGGCTACACCTTC
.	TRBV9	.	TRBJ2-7	CASSVDAEVSYEQYF	TGTGCCAGCAGCGTAGACGCGGAGGTCTCGTACGAGCAGTACTTC
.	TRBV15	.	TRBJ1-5	CATSRDRAGLNQPQHF	TGTGCCACCAGCAGAGATCGGGCAGGGCTCAATCAGCCCCAGCATTTT
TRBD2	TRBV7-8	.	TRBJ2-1	CASSSRGAGGGSYNEQFF	TGTGCCAGCAGCTCCCGAGGAGCGGGGGGCGGTTCCTACAATGAGCAGTTCTTC
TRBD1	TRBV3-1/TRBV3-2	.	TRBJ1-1	CAVRDRENTEAFF	TGTGCCGTACGGGACAGGGAGAACACTGAAGCTTTCTTT
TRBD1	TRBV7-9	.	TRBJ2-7	CASSYWTGSDREQYF	TGTGCCAGCAGCTACTGGACAGGTTCTGACCGCGAGCAGTACTTC
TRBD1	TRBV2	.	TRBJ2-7	CASSPRQGYEQYF	TGTGCCAGCAGCCCCAGACAGGGCTACGAGCAGTACTTC
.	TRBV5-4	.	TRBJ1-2	CASSLDLDTNYGYTF	TGTGCCAGCAGCTTGGATCTGGACACAAACTATGGCTACACCTTC
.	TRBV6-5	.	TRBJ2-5	CASKSGILQETQYF	TGTGCCAGCAAAAGCGGCATACTCCAAGAGACCCAGTACTTC
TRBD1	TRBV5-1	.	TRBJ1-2	CASSLATGGYGYTF	TGCGCCAGCAGCTTGGCCACAGGGGGCTATGGCTACACCTTC
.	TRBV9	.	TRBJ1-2	CASSVGGLNYGYTF	TGTGCCAGCAGCGTAGGCGGACTCAACTATGGCTACACCTTC
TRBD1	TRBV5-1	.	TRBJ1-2	CASSSTGTVYGYTF	TGCGCCAGCAGCTCGACCGGGACAGTATATGGCTACACCTTC
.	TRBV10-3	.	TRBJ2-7	CAISGSSGSEQYF	TGTGCCATCAGTGGTAGCTCGGGGTCAGAGCAGTACTTC
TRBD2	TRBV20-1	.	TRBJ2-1	CSASRREGFNEQFF	TGCAGTGCTAGTCGGCGGGAGGGATTCAATGAGCAGTTCTTC
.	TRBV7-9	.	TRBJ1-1	CASSSAVATEAFF	TGTGCCAGCAGCTCCGCAGTGGCCACTGAAGCTTTCTTT
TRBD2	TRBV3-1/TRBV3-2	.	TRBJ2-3	CASSQGTSRDTQYF	TGTGCCAGCAGCCAAGGGACTAGCAGAGATACGCAGTATTTT
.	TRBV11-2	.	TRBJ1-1	CASSPRGWGEAFF	TGTGCCAGCAGCCCTAGGGGGTGGGGTGAAGCTTTCTTT
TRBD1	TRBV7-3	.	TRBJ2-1	CASSAGTGAHEQFF	TGTGCCAGCAGCGCAGGGACAGGGGCCCATGAGCAGTTCTTC
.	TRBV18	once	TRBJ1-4	CASTGKVGELFF	TGTGCCAGCACAGGGAAGGTGGGGGAACTGTTTTTT
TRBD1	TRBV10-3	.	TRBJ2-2	CAISESRGQKNTGELFF	TGTGCCATCAGTGAGTCGAGGGGACAGAAGAACACCGGGGAGCTGTTTTTT
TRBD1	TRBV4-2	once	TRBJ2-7	CASSQDKRTGATPEQYF	TGTGCCAGCAGCCAAGACAAAAGGACAGGGGCGACGCCCGAGCAGTACTTC
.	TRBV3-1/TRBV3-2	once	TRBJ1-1	CASRRNTEAFF	TGTGCCAGCAGGAGGAACACTGAAGCTTTCTTT
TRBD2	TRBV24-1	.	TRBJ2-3	CATSDVGLAGPTDTQYF	TGTGCCACCAGTGATGTGGGACTAGCGGGGCCCACAGATACGCAGTATTTT
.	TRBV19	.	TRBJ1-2	CASSFGTTNYGYTF	TGTGCCAGTAGTTTCGGGACAACAAACTATGGCTACACCTTC
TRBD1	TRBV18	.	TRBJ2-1	CASSPGQGPEQFF	TGTGCCAGCTCACCCGGACAGGGGCCGGAGCAGTTCTTC
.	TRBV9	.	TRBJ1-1	CASSEGLMNTEAFF	TGTGCCAGCAGCGAGGGGTTAATGAACACTGAAGCTTTCTTT
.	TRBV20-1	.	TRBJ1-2	CSAKDIYGYTF	TGCAGTGCTAAGGACATCTATGGCTACACCTTC
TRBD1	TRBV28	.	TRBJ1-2	CASTTDRAYGYTF	TGTGCCAGCACCACGGACAGGGCCTATGGCTACACCTTC
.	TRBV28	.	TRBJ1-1	CASIQGTEAFF	TGTGCCAGCATCCAGGGAACTGAAGCTTTCTTT
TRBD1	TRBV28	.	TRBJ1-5	CASSQGGTGVWQPQHF	TGTGCCAGCAGCCAAGGCGGGACAGGGGTTTGGCAGCCCCAGCATTTT
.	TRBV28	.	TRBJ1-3	CASSFRGNTIYF	TGTGCCAGCAGTTTTCGTGGAAACACCATATATTTT
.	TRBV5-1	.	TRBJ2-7	CASSSIAGSSYEQYF	TGCGCCAGCAGCTCAATCGCGGGCAGCTCCTACGAGCAGTACTTC
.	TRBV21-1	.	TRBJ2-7	CASTLEGVAGPPDEQYF	TGTGCCAGCACCCTAGAGGGGGTAGCGGGACCACCCGACGAGCAGTACTTC
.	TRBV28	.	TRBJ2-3	CASRWSPSTDTQYF	TGTGCCAGCAGGTGGAGCCCAAGCACAGATACGCAGTATTTT
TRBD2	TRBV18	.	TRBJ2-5	CASSATSGGETQYF	TGTGCCAGCTCTGCGACTAGCGGGGGAGAGACCCAGTACTTC
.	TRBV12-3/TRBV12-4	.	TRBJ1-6	CASSTRDSPLHF	TGTGCCAGCAGTACGCGGGATTCACCCCTCCACTTT